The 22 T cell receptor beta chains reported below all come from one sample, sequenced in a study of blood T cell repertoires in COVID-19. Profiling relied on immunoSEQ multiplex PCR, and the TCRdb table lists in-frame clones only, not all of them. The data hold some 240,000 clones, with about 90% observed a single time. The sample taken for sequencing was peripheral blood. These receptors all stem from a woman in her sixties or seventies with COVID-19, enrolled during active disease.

The CDR3 is CASRKGDRVADQPQHF. The CDR3 region has the DNA TGTGCCAGCAGGAAAGGGGACAGGGTAGCCGATCAGCCCCAGCATTTT. The rearrangement uses TRBV28 and TRBJ1-5; 9 bases match TRBD1. Trimming removed 6 bases from V and 5 bases from J; junction bases left unmatched: 11. The germline V gene encodes CDR1 MDHEN and CDR2 SYDVKM. CDR3 length equals 16 residues.

The CDR3 DNA sequence: TGTGCCAGCAGTTCACGACTCGGGATGACAAATGAAAAACTGTTTTTT. Amino acids: CASSSRLGMTNEKLFF. The rearrangement links TRBV11-3 to TRBJ1-4; D is unclear. This CDR3 contains 16 residues. Deletions cut 6 bases from V and 5 bases from J, with 19 bases between. The germline gives CDR1 SGHNT, CDR2 YENEEA.

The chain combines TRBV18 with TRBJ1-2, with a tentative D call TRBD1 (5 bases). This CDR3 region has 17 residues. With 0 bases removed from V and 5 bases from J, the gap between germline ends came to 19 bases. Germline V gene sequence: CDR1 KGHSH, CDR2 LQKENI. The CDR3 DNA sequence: TGTGCCAGCTCACCACCGGGTTCGGCGGGGGACTCTTATGGCTACACCTTC. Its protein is CASSPPGSAGDSYGYTF. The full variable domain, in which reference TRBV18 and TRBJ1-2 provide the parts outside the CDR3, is NAGVMQNPRHLVRRRGQEARLRCSPMKGHSHVYWYRQLPEEGLKFMVYLQKENIIDESGMPKERFSAEFPKEGPSILRIQQVVRGDSAAYFCASSPPGSAGDSYGYTFGSGTRLTVV.

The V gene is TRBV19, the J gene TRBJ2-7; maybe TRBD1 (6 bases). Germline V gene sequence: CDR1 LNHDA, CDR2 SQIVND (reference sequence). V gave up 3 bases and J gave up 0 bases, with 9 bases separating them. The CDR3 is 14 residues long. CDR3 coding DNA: TGTGCCAGTAGTATCCAGGGGAGCTCCTACGAGCAGTACTTC. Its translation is CASSIQGSSYEQYF. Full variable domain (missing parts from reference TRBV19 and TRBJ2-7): DGGITQSPKYLFRKEGQNVTLSCEQNLNHDAMYWYRQDPGQGLRLIYYSQIVNDFQKGDIAEGYSVSREKKESFPLTVTSAQKNPTAFYLCASSIQGSSYEQYFGPGTRLTVT.

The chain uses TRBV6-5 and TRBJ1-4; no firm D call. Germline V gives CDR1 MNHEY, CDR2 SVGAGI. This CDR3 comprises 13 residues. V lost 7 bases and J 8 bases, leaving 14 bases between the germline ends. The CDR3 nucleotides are TGTGCCAGCATAACTCAGGTCGGCGAAAAACTGTTTTTT. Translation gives CASITQVGEKLFF.

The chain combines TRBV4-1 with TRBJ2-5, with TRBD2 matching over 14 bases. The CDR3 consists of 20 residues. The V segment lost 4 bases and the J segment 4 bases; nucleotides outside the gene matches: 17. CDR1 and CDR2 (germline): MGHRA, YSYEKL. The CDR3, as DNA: TGCGCCAGCAGCCTAAGGACTAGCGGGAGGTCTGGGTCGTCATTAGAGACCCAGTACTTC. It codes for CASSLRTSGRSGSSLETQYF.

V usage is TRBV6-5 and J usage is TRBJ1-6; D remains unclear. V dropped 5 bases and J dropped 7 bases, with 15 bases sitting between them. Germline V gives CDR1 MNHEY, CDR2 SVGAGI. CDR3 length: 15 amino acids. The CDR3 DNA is TGTGCCAGCAGTCCTCCTGGACGGGAGAATTCACCCCTCCACTTT. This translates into CASSPPGRENSPLHF.

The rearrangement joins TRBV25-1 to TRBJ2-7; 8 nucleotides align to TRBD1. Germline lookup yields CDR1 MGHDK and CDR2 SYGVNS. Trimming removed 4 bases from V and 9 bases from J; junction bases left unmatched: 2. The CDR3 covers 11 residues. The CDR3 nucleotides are TGTGCCAGCAGTGTCGGGACAGGGCAGTACTTC. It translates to CASSVGTGQYF.

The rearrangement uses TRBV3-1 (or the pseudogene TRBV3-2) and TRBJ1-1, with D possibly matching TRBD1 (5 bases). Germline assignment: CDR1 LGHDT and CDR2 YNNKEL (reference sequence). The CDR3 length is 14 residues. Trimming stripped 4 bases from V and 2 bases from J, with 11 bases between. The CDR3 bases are TGTGCCAGCAGCCCTCGTGGGGCAAACACTGAAGCTTTCTTT. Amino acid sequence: CASSPRGANTEAFF.

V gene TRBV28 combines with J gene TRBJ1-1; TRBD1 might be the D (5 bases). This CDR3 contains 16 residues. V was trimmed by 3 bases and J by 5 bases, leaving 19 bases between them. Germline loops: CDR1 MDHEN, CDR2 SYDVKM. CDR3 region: CASSLLTADVGTEAFF. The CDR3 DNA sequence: TGTGCCAGCAGTTTGCTGACAGCCGATGTGGGGACTGAAGCTTTCTTT. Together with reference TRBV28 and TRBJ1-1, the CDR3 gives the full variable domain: DVKVTQSSRYLVKRTGEKVFLECVQDMDHENMFWYRQDPGLGLRLIYFSYDVKMKEKGDIPEGYSVSREKKERFSLILESASTNQTSMYLCASSLLTADVGTEAFFGQGTRLTVV.

The CDR3 bases are TGTGCCAGTACTCTTTCCGGGACACGCCGGACCTACAATGAGCAGTTCTTC. It is translated as CASTLSGTRRTYNEQFF. This chain uses TRBV19 with TRBJ2-1; weak D call: TRBD1 (6 bases). The CDR3 has 17 residues. The V end lost 7 bases, the J end lost 2 bases, and 21 bases lay between the germline ends. Germline values: CDR1 LNHDA, CDR2 SQIVND (reference sequence).

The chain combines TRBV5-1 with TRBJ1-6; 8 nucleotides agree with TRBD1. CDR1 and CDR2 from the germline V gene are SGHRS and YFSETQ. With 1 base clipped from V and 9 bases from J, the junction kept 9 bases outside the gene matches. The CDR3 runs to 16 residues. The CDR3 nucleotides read TGCGCCAGCAGCTTGTTAGGGACAGGCGGGAGTTCACCCCTCCACTTT. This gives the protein CASSLLGTGGSSPLHF.

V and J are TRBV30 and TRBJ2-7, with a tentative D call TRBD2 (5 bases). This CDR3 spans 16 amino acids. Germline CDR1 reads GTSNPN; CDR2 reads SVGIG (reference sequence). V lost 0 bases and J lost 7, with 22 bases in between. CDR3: CAWSVRAQVWGVEQYF. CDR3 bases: TGTGCCTGGAGTGTTAGGGCACAAGTTTGGGGAGTAGAGCAGTACTTC. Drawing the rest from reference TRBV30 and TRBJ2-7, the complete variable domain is SQTIHQWPATLVQPVGSPLSLECTVEGTSNPNLYWYRQAAGRGLQLLFYSVGIGQISSEVPQNLSASRPQDRQFILSSKKLLLSDSGFYLCAWSVRAQVWGVEQYFGPGTRLTVT.

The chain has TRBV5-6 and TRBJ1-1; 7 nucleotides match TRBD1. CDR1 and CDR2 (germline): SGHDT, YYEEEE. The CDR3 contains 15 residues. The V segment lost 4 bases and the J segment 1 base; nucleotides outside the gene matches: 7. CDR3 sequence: CASSPQGTENTEAFF. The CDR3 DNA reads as TGTGCCAGCAGCCCTCAGGGGACAGAGAACACTGAAGCTTTCTTT.

The CDR3 DNA sequence: TGTGCCAGCACCCTTGGGGGGACCAATCAGCCCCAGCATTTT. Translating gives CASTLGGTNQPQHF. The rearrangement uses TRBV28 and TRBJ1-5, with D perhaps matching TRBD1 (5 bases). V was trimmed by 7 bases and J by 3 bases, leaving 13 bases between them. In germline, CDR1 is MDHEN, CDR2 SYDVKM. CDR3 length: 14 amino acids.

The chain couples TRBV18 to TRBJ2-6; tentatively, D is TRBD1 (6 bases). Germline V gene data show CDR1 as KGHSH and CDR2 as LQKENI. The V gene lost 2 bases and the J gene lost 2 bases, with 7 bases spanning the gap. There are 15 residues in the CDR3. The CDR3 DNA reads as TGTGCCAGCTCACCAGGGGGCGCTGGGGCCAACGTCCTGACTTTC. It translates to CASSPGGAGANVLTF. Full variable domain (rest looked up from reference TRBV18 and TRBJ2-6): NAGVMQNPRHLVRRRGQEARLRCSPMKGHSHVYWYRQLPEEGLKFMVYLQKENIIDESGMPKERFSAEFPKEGPSILRIQQVVRGDSAAYFCASSPGGAGANVLTFGAGSRLTVL.

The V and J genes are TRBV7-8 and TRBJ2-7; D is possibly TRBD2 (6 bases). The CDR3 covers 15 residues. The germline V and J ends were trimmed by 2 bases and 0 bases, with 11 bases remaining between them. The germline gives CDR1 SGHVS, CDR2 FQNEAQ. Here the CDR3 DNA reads TGTGCCAGCAGCTTATCTAGCGCGAGCTCCTACGAGCAGTACTTC. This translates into CASSLSSASSYEQYF.

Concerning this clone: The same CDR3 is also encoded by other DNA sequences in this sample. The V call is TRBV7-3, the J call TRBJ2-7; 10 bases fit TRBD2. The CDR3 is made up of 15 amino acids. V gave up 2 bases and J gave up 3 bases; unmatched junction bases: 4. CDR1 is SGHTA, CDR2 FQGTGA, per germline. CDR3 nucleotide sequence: TGTGCCAGCAGCTTATCTGCTAGCGGGAGCTACGAGCAGTACTTC. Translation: CASSLSASGSYEQYF. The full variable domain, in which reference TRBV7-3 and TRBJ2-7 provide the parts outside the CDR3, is GAGVSQTPSNKVTEKGKYVELRCDPISGHTALYWYRQSLGQGPEFLIYFQGTGAADDSGLPNDRFFAVRPEGSVSTLKIQRTERGDSAVYLCASSLSASGSYEQYFGPGTRLTVT.

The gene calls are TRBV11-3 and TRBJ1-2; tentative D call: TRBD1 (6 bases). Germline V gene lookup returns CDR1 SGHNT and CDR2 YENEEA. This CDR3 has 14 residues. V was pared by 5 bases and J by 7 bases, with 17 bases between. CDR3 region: CASSVTGQGRGYTF. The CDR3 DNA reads TGTGCCAGCAGCGTGACGGGACAAGGTCGTGGCTACACCTTC.

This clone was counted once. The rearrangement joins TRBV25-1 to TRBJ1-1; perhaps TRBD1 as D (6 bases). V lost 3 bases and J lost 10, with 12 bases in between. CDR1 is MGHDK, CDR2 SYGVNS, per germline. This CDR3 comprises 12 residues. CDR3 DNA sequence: TGTGCCAGCAGTGAGGGGGCTCGGAGAGCTTTCTTT. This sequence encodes CASSEGARRAFF.

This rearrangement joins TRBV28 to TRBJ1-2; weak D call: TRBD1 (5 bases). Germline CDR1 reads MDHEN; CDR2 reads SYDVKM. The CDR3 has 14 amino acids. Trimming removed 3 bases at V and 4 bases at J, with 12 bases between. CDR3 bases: TGTGCCAGCAGTTTGAACAGGTGGGCCTATGGCTACACCTTC. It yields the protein CASSLNRWAYGYTF.

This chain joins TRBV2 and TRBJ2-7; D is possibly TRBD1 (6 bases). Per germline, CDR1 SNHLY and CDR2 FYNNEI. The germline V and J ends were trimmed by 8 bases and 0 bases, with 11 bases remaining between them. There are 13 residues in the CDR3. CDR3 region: CASHTGFSYEQYF. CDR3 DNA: TGTGCCAGCCATACAGGGTTCTCCTACGAGCAGTACTTC.